This TCR beta chain was identified during a study of cytomegalovirus exposure and HLA in healthy donors. Overall study results and limits: A cluster of highly shared sequence variants was likely a sequencing artifact. Reports credit the classifier with highly specific, highly sensitive diagnosis of cytomegalovirus status. When the data were analyzed later, several of the most significant clusters appeared to be linked to common viral pathogens.

Regarding this clone: Its antigen is undetermined.

Researchers ran the PCR with 60 Vbeta and 13 Jbeta primers. Libraries were prepared by immunoSEQ multiplex PCR; TCRdb keeps only in-frame clonotypes and omits some of them. Altogether about 76,000 clones are present, 78% being singletons, with the ten largest covering roughly 8.9%. CDR3 length: 15 residues. Trimming cost V 5 bases and J 1 base; bases outside gene matches: 4. Germline CDR1 is MDHEN and CDR2 is SYDVKM. This TCR came from a woman in her thirties or forties in good health and CMV-seropositive. The sequenced sample was PBMCs. This chain joins TRBV28 and TRBJ2-3; 9 nucleotides line up with TRBD1. CDR3 amino acids: CASSPWDRGTDTQYF. CDR3 coding DNA: TGTGCCAGCAGTCCCTGGGACAGGGGCACAGATACGCAGTATTTT.